This note documents a single T cell receptor (beta chain) sequence. This sample stems from a study of blood T cell repertoires in COVID-19. Turning to the study itself: From the United States, Italy and Spain came samples of acute and convalescent COVID-19. The cDNA or gDNA used as material had been derived from T cells, B-cell-depleted T cells, or PBMCs.

The CDR3 extends over 13 amino acids. Germline lookup yields CDR1 LGHNT and CDR2 FRNRAP. V was clipped by 1 base and J by 7 bases, with 10 bases between them. Authors' data handling: Quantification of nucleated cells was approximated via reference gene primer amplification. Sequencing used immunoSEQ multiplex PCR; TCRdb keeps in-frame clones, though not all of them. V and J calls and clone size follow that table, whereas D and trimming were derived from the DNA. This sample carries about 260,000 clones, over 70% of them seen once, and the ten largest clones take about 1.6%. The receptor's source is a woman aged 40-49 years who had recovered from COVID-19. Input material: peripheral blood. The chain is built from TRBV12-5 and TRBJ1-2; D is uncertain. CDR3 nucleotide sequence: TGTGCTAGTGGTTTGGGTCTTTACTCTGGCTACACCTTC. This gives the protein CASGLGLYSGYTF.